Below are 13 T cell receptor beta chains sequenced from a single sample in a study of preoperative IRX-2 immunotherapy in early breast cancer. TCRdb keeps only in-frame clones here, not all; method: immunoSEQ multiplex PCR. The sample shows tens of thousands of clones, about 83% of them seen only once. Sample treatment: preoperative locoregional IRX-2 cytokine immunotherapy. The sequences come from lymph node tissue, collected before IRX-2 immunotherapy. The receptors were sampled from a human donor with breast cancer.

V and J are TRBV11-3 and TRBJ1-1, with 11 positions matching TRBD1. The CDR3 is 17 amino acids. J gave up 5 bases and V 4 bases, and 12 bases lay outside the gene matches. CDR1 and CDR2 (germline): SGHNT, YENEEA. The CDR3 spells CASSYNLPGQGGTEAFF. CDR3 sequence (DNA): TGTGCCAGCAGCTATAATTTACCGGGACAGGGGGGGACTGAAGCTTTCTTT.

The chain recombines TRBV12-5 with TRBJ2-2; TRBD1 aligns across 8 bases. V was pared by 5 bases and J by 0 bases, with 5 bases of the junction left unmatched. CDR1 LGHNT and CDR2 FRNRAP come from the germline V gene. The CDR3 loop spans 16 amino acids. CDR3 sequence: CASGVGQGANTGELFF. Written as DNA, the CDR3 is TGTGCTAGTGGTGTAGGACAGGGTGCGAACACCGGGGAGCTGTTTTTT.

V is TRBV29-1 and J is TRBJ1-2; D unclear. This CDR3 comprises 13 residues. CDR1 and CDR2 (germline): SQVTM, ANQGSEA. Trimming shortened V by 4 bases and J by 3 bases, and 12 bases separated the two germline ends. CDR3 residues: CSVGITADYGYTF. The CDR3 DNA reads TGCAGCGTTGGGATCACAGCGGACTATGGCTACACCTTC.

This rearrangement joins TRBV7-6 to TRBJ1-4, with D unresolved. Germline lookup yields CDR1 SGHVS and CDR2 FNYEAQ. The CDR3 has 16 amino acids. V was shortened by 1 base and J by 0 bases, with 9 bases between the two germline ends. This chain's CDR3 is CASSLGLVATNEKLFF. DNA for the CDR3: TGTGCCAGCAGCTTAGGGTTGGTTGCAACTAATGAAAAACTGTTTTTT. Variable domain in full (rest from reference TRBV7-6 and TRBJ1-4): GAGVSQSPRYKVTKRGQDVALRCDPISGHVSLYWYRQALGQGPEFLTYFNYEAQQDKSGLPNDRFSAERPEGSISTLTIQRTEQRDSAMYRCASSLGLVATNEKLFFGSGTQLSVL.

The CDR3 region has the DNA TGTGCCAGCAGCTCCAGGGGCCACTACGAGCAGTACTTC. This encodes CASSSRGHYEQYF. The V and J genes are TRBV7-2 and TRBJ2-7; D possibly corresponds to TRBD1 (6 bases). This CDR3 comprises 13 residues. V lost 4 bases, J lost 3 bases, and 10 bases lay in between. Germline CDR1 SGHTA, CDR2 FQGNSA.

The rearrangement uses TRBV5-1 and TRBJ2-3, with D maybe TRBD1 (6 bases). Per germline, CDR1 SGHRS and CDR2 YFSETQ. V shed 0 bases and J shed 2 bases, with 10 bases lying between them. This CDR3 spans 15 amino acids. CDR3 sequence reads: CASSLAGQITDTQYF. The CDR3 coding sequence is TGCGCCAGCAGCTTGGCAGGACAGATCACAGATACGCAGTATTTT.

The CDR3 spells CSVGQQGDGTIYF. The CDR3 nucleotides are TGCAGCGTCGGACAACAGGGTGACGGCACCATATATTTT. The genes are TRBV29-1 and TRBJ1-3, with D possibly being TRBD1 (6 bases). V was pared by 6 bases and J by 9 bases, with 18 bases between. Per germline, CDR1 SQVTM and CDR2 ANQGSEA. The CDR3 extends over 13 amino acids.

The chain carries TRBV11-3 and TRBJ1-2, with 8 positions matching TRBD1. This CDR3 contains 15 residues. Trimming cost V 5 bases and J 4 bases; bases outside gene matches: 9. Germline CDR1 and CDR2: SGHNT and YENEEA. The chain's CDR3 is CASSPQGDYGYGYTF. The CDR3 DNA reads TGTGCCAGCAGCCCACAGGGGGACTACGGCTATGGCTACACCTTC.

The chain carries TRBV5-1 and TRBJ1-1, with D tentatively TRBD1 (5 bases). Germline loops: CDR1 SGHRS, CDR2 YFSETQ. Between the trimmed V and J ends, which lost 0 bases and 3 bases, there was a span of 15 bases. The CDR3 consists of 16 residues. CDR3 nucleotide sequence: TGCGCCAGCAGCTTGGAAAGGGGCGCCGGCGACACTGAAGCTTTCTTT. Residues: CASSLERGAGDTEAFF.

This clone was recorded only once. The genes are TRBV6-8 and TRBJ2-7; D may be TRBD2 (6 bases). V lost 10 bases, J lost 4 bases, and 14 bases lay in between. Germline loops: CDR1 MNHGY, CDR2 SAAAGT. The CDR3 totals 12 residues. CDR3: CAIGTPEYEQYF. CDR3 coding DNA: TGTGCCATCGGGACTCCCGAATACGAGCAGTACTTC.

The chain recombines TRBV11-3 with TRBJ2-5; TRBD2 is a possible D gene (6 bases). Trimming took off 5 bases at V and 5 bases at J, with 18 bases between the two ends. The V gene's germline CDR1 is SGHNT and CDR2 YENEEA. The CDR3 runs to 15 residues. CDR3 loop: CASSPGGHRSETQYF. The CDR3 coding sequence is TGTGCCAGCAGCCCCGGGGGTCACCGGTCGGAGACCCAGTACTTC.

The V and J genes are TRBV19 and TRBJ2-1; a weak D match, TRBD2 (5 bases). V lost 7 bases and J 5 bases, leaving 18 bases between the germline ends. There are 15 residues in the CDR3. Germline assignment: CDR1 LNHDA and CDR2 SQIVND (reference sequence). CDR3 in DNA: TGTGCCAGTACTCCTAGCTTTAGACCTGACAATGAGCAGTTCTTC. This codes for CASTPSFRPDNEQFF.

The chain links TRBV11-3 to TRBJ1-2; no reliable D call. Trimming removed 5 bases from V and 8 bases from J, with 18 bases in between. The CDR3 runs to 14 residues. The V gene's germline CDR1 is SGHNT and CDR2 YENEEA. The CDR3 is CASSRGDRRQGYTF. CDR3 nucleotide sequence: TGTGCCAGCAGCCGGGGTGACCGACGGCAGGGCTACACCTTC.